The present T cell receptor beta chain was sequenced within a study of blood T cell repertoires in COVID-19 (dated by TCRdb to 2019 to 2021). At the level of the whole study: Samples covering the acute and convalescent phases of COVID-19 were provided by collaborators in the United States, Italy and Spain. The material from the prospective study consisted of cDNA or gDNA derived from T cells, B-cell-depleted T cells, or PBMCs. The dataset comprised deeply sampled blood TCRbeta repertoires from subjects exposed to, actively infected with, or recovered from COVID-19. A freely available public database, intended as a resource for researchers studying the immune response to SARS-CoV-2, is where the repertoires were released. The samples were drawn from the first 160 participants of the ongoing ImmuneRACE study and from some 1,300 subjects provided by 6 global collaborators. Sample metadata almost always included a de-identified subject ID, COVID-19 status, age in years and sex. Where available, HLA class I and class II types were taken from metadata supplied by the sample provider and were not determined by assay-based typing. General conclusions and limits of the study: The quantity of clinical and demographic metadata differed by source and by participant and was supplied without curation.

CDR1 and CDR2 are drawn from the germline V gene: MRHNA, SNTAGT. Unmatched junction bases come to 4, with V trimmed by 3 bases and J by 5 bases. Spanning cysteine to phenylalanine, the CDR3 consists of 15 amino acids. Only the CDR3 portion is preserved as DNA: 45 bases, with reading frame beginning at the first base. This clone was seen only a few times. Its antigen has not been determined. Qualities for individual bases were not recorded, and no much larger clone is one base off. The immunoSEQ Assay, a bias-controlled multiplex PCR, was used to amplify TCRbeta CDR3 regions from genomic DNA. The study's own analysis went as follows. The number of nucleated cells in each sample was estimated from the amplification of reference gene primers within the assay. To quantify the absolute abundance of each unique TCRbeta CDR3 rearrangement, sequence reads were collapsed and filtered. Productive Simpson clonality was computed per sample as the square root of Simpson's diversity index over productive rearrangements. Entries here come from immuneACCESS through TCRdb and include only in-frame sequences with V and J called. Some clones fail to appear in such tables; in the studies checked, an unresolved V gene covers under half of the shortfall, and the cause of the remainder is unknown. V, J and clone size are taken as reported in that table, and D and trimming were inferred from the DNA itself. The sample table holds over 100,000 clones, of which about 87% were seen once. 3% of the sample is held by the ten biggest clonotypes.

Whole blood was collected in K2EDTA tubes by collaborating institutions according to the institutions' own protocols. Collaborator samples were shipped for TCRbeta analysis as frozen whole blood, isolated PBMCs, or DNA extracted from either sample type. The source of this sequence is a man aged 45-60 years with active or convalescent COVID-19. The sample comprised peripheral blood. The chain is assembled from TRBV6-4 and TRBJ1-6; the central 7 bases match TRBD1. DNA sequence: TGTGCCAGCAGTGAGACCGGGACAGATAATTCACCCCTCCACTTT. This is translated as CASSETGTDNSPLHF.